This TCR beta chain was profiled in a study of cytomegalovirus exposure and HLA in healthy donors. Study at large: Earlier findings included 117 million unique TCR beta sequences obtained from roughly 200 million T cells. In an early release, HLA-typed donors contributed tens of millions of unique TCR sequences. General study points: The authors listed 180 or so TCR beta chains as cytomegalovirus-associated.

The primer mix had 60 Vbeta and 13 Jbeta primers. Assay used: immunoSEQ multiplex PCR; TCRdb lists only in-frame clones, some missing. Of under 200,000 clones detected, 75% to 85% appear once; the ten largest clones hold roughly 15%. With regard to this clone: Its specificity is unknown.

Specimen: PBMCs. The clonotype comes from a woman aged 25 to 39 in good health and CMV-seropositive.

CDR3 loop: CASSPGMWETQYF. The CDR3 DNA sequence: TGTGCCAGCAGTCCAGGGATGTGGGAGACCCAGTACTTC. This chain joins TRBV9 and TRBJ2-5; TRBD1 is a possible D gene (5 bases). V lost 5 bases and J lost 5, with 13 bases in between. The germline V gene encodes CDR1 SGDLS and CDR2 YYNGEE. The CDR3 consists of 13 residues.